This TCR beta chain stems from a study of blood T cell repertoires in COVID-19. As handled by the study authors: For nucleated cells, counts were estimated from reference gene primer amplification. The table came from immunoSEQ multiplex PCR; TCRdb's copy has only in-frame clones and leaves some out. D and trimming come from the DNA, and the V and J calls and clone size come from that table. The repertoire consists of over 95,000 clones, with roughly 76% occurring once and the leading ten covering 8.5% to 12%. Germline CDR1 reads LGHNA; CDR2 reads YNFKEQ. The CDR3 extends over 13 amino acids. V lost 4 bases, J lost 3 bases, and 3 bases stayed unmatched.

Specimen: peripheral blood. This chain uses TRBV4-2 with TRBJ2-7; 7 bases map to TRBD2. This receptor was obtained from a human donor in a cohort sampled during active COVID-19. The CDR3 loop reads CASSPQRDYEQYF. In nucleotides, the CDR3 is TGTGCCAGCAGCCCCCAGCGGGACTACGAGCAGTACTTC.